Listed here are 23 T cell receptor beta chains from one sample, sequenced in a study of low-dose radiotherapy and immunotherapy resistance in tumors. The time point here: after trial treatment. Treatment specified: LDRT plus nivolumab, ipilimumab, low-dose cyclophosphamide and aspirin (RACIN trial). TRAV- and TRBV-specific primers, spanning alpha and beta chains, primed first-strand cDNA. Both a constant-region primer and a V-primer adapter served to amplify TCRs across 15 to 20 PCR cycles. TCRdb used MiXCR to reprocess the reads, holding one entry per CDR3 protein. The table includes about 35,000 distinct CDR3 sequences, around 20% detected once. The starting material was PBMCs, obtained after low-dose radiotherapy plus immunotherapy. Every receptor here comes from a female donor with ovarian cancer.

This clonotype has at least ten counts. DNA for the CDR3: TGTGCCAGCAGCCTCTTCCGGGACAGGGCCACTGAAGCTTTCTTT. Its protein is CASSLFRDRATEAFF. The chain joins TRBV3-1 to TRBJ1-1; 9 positions match TRBD1. Germline-derived CDR1 and CDR2 are LGHDT and YNNKEL (reference sequence). This CDR3 has 15 residues. Trimming cost V 4 bases and J 4 bases; bases outside gene matches: 7.

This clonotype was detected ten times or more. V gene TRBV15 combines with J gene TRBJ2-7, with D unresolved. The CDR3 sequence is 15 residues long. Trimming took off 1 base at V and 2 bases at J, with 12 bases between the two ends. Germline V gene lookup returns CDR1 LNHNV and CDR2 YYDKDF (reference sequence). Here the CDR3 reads CATSRVRGTAYEQYF. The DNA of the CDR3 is TGTGCCACCAGCAGAGTGAGAGGAACCGCCTACGAGCAGTACTTC.

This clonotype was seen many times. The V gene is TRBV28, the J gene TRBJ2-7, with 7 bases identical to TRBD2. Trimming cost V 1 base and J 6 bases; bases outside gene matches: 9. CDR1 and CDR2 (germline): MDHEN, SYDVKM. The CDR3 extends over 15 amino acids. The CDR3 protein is CASSLLVLGGGEQYF. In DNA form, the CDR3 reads TGTGCCAGCAGTTTATTGGTACTCGGCGGGGGCGAGCAGTACTTC. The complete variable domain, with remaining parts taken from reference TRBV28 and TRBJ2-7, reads DVKVTQSSRYLVKRTGEKVFLECVQDMDHENMFWYRQDPGLGLRLIYFSYDVKMKEKGDIPEGYSVSREKKERFSLILESASTNQTSMYLCASSLLVLGGGEQYFGPGTRLTVT.

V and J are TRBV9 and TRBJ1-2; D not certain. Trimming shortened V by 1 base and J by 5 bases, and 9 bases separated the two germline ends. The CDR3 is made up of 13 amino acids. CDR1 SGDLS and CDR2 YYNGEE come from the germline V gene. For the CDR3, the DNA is TGTGCCAGCAGCGTAATAGGAGGGTATGGCTACACCTTC. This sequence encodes CASSVIGGYGYTF. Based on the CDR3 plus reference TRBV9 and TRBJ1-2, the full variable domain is DSGVTQTPKHLITATGQRVTLRCSPRSGDLSVYWYQQSLDQGLQFLIQYYNGEERAKGNILERFSAQQFPDLHSELNLSSLELGDSALYFCASSVIGGYGYTFGSGTRLTVV.

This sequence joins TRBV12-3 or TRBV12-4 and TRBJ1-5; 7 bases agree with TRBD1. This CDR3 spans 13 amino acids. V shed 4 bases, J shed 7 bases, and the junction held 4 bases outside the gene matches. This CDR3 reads CASSSAGGQPQHF. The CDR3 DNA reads TGTGCCAGCAGTTCGGCAGGGGGGCAGCCCCAGCATTTT.

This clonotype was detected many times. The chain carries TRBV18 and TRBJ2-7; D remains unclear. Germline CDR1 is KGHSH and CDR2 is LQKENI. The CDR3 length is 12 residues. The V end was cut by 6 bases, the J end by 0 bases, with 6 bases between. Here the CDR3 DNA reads TGTGCCAGCTCCCAGTTCTCCTACGAGCAGTACTTC. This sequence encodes CASSQFSYEQYF.

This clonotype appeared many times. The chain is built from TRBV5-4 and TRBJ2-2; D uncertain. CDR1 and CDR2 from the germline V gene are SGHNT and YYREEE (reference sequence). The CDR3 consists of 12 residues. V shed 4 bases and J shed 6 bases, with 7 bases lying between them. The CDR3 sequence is CASSTDSGELFF. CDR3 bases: TGTGCCAGCAGCACCGACTCCGGGGAGCTGTTTTTT.

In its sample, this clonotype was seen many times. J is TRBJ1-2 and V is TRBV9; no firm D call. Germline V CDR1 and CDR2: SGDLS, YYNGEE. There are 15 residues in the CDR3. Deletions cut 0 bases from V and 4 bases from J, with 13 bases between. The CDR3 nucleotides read TGTGCCAGCAGCGTAGCCCCGGGGTTGAGCTATGGCTACACCTTC. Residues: CASSVAPGLSYGYTF.

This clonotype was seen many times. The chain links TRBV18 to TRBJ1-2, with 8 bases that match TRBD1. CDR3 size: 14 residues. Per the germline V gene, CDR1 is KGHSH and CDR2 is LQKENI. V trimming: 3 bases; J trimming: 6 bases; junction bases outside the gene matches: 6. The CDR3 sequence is CASSPGQARDGYTF. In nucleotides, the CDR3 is TGTGCCAGCTCACCGGGACAGGCTAGAGATGGCTACACCTTC.

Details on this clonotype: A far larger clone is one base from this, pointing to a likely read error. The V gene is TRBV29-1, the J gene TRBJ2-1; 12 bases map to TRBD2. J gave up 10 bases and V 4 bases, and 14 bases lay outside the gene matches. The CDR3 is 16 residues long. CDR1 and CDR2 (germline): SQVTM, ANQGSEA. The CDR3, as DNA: TGCAGCGTTGTGTGGCTAGCGGGAGGGCCGGACTACGAGCAGTTCTTC. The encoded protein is CSVVWLAGGPDYEQFF.

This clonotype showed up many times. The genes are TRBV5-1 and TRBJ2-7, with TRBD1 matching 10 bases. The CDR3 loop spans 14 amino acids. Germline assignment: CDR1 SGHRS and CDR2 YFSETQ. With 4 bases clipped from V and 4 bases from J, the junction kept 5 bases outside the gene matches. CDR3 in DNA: TGCGCCAGCAGCAAAGGACAGGGGGAGTACGAGCAGTACTTC. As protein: CASSKGQGEYEQYF. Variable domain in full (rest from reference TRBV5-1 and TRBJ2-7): KAGVTQTPRYLIKTRGQQVTLSCSPISGHRSVSWYQQTPGQGLQFLFEYFSETQRNKGNFPGRFSGRQFSNSRSEMNVSTLELGDSALYLCASSKGQGEYEQYFGPGTRLTVT.

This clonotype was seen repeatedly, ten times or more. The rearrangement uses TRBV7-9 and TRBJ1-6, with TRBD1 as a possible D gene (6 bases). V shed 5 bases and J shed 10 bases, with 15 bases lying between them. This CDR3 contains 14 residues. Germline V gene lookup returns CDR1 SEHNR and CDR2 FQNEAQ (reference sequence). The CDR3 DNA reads TGTGCCAGCAGCCCGGGGGGGGGCATATCACCCCTCCACTTT. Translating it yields CASSPGGGISPLHF.

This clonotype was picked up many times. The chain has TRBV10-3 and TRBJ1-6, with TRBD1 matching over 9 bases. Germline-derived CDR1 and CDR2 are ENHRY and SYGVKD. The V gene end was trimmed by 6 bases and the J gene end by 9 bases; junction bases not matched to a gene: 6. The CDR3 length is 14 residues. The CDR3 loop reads CAISPLGQGSPLHF. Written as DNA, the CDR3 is TGTGCCATCAGCCCCTTGGGACAGGGTTCACCCCTCCACTTT.

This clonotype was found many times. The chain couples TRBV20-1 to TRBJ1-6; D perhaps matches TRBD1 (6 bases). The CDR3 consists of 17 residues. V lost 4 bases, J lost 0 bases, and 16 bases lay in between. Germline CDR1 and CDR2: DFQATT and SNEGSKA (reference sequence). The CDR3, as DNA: TGCAGTGCTAAAGGGGGTAGTTCGAGCTCCTATAATTCACCCCTCCACTTT. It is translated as CSAKGGSSSSYNSPLHF.

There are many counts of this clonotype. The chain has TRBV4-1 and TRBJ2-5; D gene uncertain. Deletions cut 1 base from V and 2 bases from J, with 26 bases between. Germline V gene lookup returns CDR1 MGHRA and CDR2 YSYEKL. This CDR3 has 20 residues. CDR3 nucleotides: TGCGCCAGCAGCCAAGTGGAGTCCCAAGGTCTGGGCGGACGACAAGAGACCCAGTACTTC. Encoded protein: CASSQVESQGLGGRQETQYF.

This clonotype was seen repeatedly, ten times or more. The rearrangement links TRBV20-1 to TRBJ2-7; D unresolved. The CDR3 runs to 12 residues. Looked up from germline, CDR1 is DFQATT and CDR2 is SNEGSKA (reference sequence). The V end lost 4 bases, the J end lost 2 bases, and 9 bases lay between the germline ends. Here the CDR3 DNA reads TGCAGTGCTAAGCCAGATCCCTACGAGCAGTACTTC. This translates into CSAKPDPYEQYF.

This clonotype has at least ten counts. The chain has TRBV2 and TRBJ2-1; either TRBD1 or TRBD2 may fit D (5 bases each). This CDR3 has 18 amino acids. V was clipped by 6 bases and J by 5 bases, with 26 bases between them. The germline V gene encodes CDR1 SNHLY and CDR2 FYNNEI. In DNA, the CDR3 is TGTGCCAGCAGCCCTAGTCAGTCGGGGCCTCTCCGAAACAATGAGCAGTTCTTC. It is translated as CASSPSQSGPLRNNEQFF.

Here the CDR3 reads CASSLNTGSTDTQYF. The CDR3 nucleotides are TGTGCCAGCAGTCTGAACACAGGGTCCACAGATACGCAGTATTTT. The J gene is TRBJ2-3, the V gene TRBV28, with TRBD1 as a possible D gene (6 bases). The germline gives CDR1 MDHEN, CDR2 SYDVKM. V was clipped by 5 bases and J by 2 bases, with 14 bases between them. CDR3 size: 15 residues.

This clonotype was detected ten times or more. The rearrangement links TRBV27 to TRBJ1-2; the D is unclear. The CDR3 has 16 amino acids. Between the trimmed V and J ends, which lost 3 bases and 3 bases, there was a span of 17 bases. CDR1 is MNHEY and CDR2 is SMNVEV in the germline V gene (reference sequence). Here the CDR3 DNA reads TGTGCCAGCAGTTTTTCTAGTCAGACACCTTACTATGGCTACACCTTC. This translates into CASSFSSQTPYYGYTF.

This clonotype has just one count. The DNA of the CDR3 is TGTGCCAGTAGTGCGACAGGGGGCAAGACTGAAGCTTTCTTT. This gives the protein CASSATGGKTEAFF. The V gene is TRBV19, the J gene TRBJ1-1; 10 nucleotides match TRBD1. The ends lost 5 bases at V and 5 bases at J; junction bases unmatched: 5. The CDR3 contains 14 residues. Germline assignment: CDR1 LNHDA and CDR2 SQIVND (reference sequence).

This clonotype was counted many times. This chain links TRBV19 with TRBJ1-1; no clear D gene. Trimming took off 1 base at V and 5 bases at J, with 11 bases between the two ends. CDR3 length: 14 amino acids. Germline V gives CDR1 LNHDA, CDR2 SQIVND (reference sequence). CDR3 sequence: CASSIGVSGTEAFF. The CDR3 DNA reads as TGTGCCAGTAGTATAGGGGTTTCGGGAACTGAAGCTTTCTTT.

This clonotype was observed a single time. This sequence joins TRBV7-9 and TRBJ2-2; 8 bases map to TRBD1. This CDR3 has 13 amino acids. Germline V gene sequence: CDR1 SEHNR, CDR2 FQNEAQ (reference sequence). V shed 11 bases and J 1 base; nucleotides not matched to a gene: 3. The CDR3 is CALGTGNTGELFF. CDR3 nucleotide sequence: TGTGCCCTAGGGACAGGGAACACCGGGGAGCTGTTTTTT.

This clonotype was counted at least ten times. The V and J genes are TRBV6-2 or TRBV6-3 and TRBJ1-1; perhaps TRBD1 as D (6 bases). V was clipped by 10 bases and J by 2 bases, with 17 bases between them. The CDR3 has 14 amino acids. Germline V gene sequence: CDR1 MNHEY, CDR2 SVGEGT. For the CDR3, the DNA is TGTGCCACCAAGTGGGGGGGGCTCAACACTGAAGCTTTCTTT. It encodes CATKWGGLNTEAFF.